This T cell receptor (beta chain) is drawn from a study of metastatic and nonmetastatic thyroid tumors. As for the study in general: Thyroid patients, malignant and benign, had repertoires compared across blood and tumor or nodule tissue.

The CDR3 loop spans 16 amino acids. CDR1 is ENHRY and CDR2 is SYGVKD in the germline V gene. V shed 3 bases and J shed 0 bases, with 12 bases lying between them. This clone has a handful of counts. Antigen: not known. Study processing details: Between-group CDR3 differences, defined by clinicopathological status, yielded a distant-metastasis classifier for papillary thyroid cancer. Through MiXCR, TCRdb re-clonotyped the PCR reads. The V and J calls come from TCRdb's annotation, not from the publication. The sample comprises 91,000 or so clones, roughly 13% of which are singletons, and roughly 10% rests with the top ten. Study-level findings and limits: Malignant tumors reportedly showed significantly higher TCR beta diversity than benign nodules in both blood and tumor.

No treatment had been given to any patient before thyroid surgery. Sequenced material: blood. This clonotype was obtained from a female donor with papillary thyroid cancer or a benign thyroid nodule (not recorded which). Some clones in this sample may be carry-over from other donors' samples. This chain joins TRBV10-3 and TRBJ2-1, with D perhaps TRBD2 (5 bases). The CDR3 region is CAISDPTRSSYNEQFF. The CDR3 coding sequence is TGTGCCATCAGTGACCCCACTAGGAGCTCCTACAATGAGCAGTTCTTC.